This T cell receptor (beta chain) is drawn from a study of PD-1 blockade in classical Hodgkin lymphoma. Whole-study context: Patients were treated with nivolumab at 3 mg/kg, and this was given intravenously every 2 weeks.

Every patient relapsed after autologous stem cell transplantation, and brentuximab vedotin exposure varied. Some clones are missing from TCRdb's copy, which holds only in-frame ones; the method was immunoSEQ multiplex PCR. The sample contains about 86,000 clones, roughly nine tenths of which appear only once. Regarding this clone: Antigen specificity is unknown.

Trimming removed 4 bases from V and 2 bases from J, with 9 bases in between. There are 13 residues in the CDR3. Looked up from germline, CDR1 is SGHDT and CDR2 is YYEEEE. Broader study findings: For complete responders, baseline diversity was comparable to that of newly diagnosed patients. The authors excluded patients who started nivolumab under 1 year after ASCT.

The material was peripheral blood mononuclear cells (PBMCs), obtained before the second cycle of nivolumab. V and J are TRBV5-6 and TRBJ2-5; D is unresolved. This receptor was taken from a human donor with classical Hodgkin lymphoma. DNA for the CDR3: TGTGCCAGCAGCCGAGAGGTACAAGAGACCCAGTACTTC. The encoded protein is CASSREVQETQYF.